What follows are 27 T cell receptor beta chains derived from one specimen sequenced in a study of blood T cell repertoires in COVID-19. TCRdb's copy holds only in-frame clones and misses some; the assay was immunoSEQ multiplex PCR. The table includes some 160,000 clones, 80% to 90% detected once. The material sequenced was peripheral blood. These receptors were taken from a woman in her 70s with COVID-19, enrolled during active disease.

The rearrangement links TRBV28 to TRBJ1-2, with 7 bases matching TRBD1. Trimming took 3 bases from V and 4 from J; bases not matched to a gene: 14. The length of the CDR3 is 17 residues. Looked up from germline, CDR1 is MDHEN and CDR2 is SYDVKM. CDR3 nucleotides: TGTGCCAGCAGTTTGTCGACAGACCAGGGGGTGATCTATGGCTACACCTTC. Amino acids: CASSLSTDQGVIYGYTF.

This chain links TRBV9 with TRBJ1-6; 7 nucleotides line up with TRBD1. The CDR3 has 16 residues. The ends lost 4 bases at V and 9 bases at J; junction bases unmatched: 13. From germline, CDR1 is SGDLS and CDR2 YYNGEE. The CDR3 DNA follows: TGTGCCAGCAGCCCACGCGGACAGGCATACGGTTCACCCCTCCACTTT. It codes for CASSPRGQAYGSPLHF.

DNA for the CDR3: TGCGCCAGCAGCTTGGTCCGGGGGACCTACAATGAGCAGTTCTTC. This translates into CASSLVRGTYNEQFF. The J gene is TRBJ2-1, the V gene TRBV5-1; possible D gene TRBD2, 6 bases. V was shortened by 0 bases and J by 2 bases, with 9 bases between the two germline ends. CDR3 size: 15 residues. Per germline, CDR1 SGHRS and CDR2 YFSETQ.

The CDR3 nucleotides are TGTGCCAGCAGCTTAAGCCGCAGGAACTCTGGGGCCAACGTCCTGACTTTC. Translation gives CASSLSRRNSGANVLTF. V gene TRBV7-3 combines with J gene TRBJ2-6, with D uncertain. This CDR3 spans 17 amino acids. V was shortened by 1 base and J by 0 bases, with 10 bases between the two germline ends. The germline V gene encodes CDR1 SGHTA and CDR2 FQGTGA.

The chain is built from TRBV6-4 and TRBJ1-3, with TRBD1 as a possible D gene (6 bases). Germline V CDR1 and CDR2: MRHNA, SNTAGT. Trimming pared 5 bases from V and 0 bases from J, leaving 8 bases between. CDR3 length equals 14 residues. CDR3: CASSPDSSGNTIYF. CDR3 nucleotides: TGTGCCAGCAGTCCGGACAGCTCTGGAAACACCATATATTTT.

V usage is TRBV29-1 and J usage is TRBJ1-1; 8 nucleotides agree with TRBD1. The germline CDR1 and CDR2 sequences are SQVTM and ANQGSEA. Trimming at V came to 6 bases and at J to 4 bases, leaving 10 bases not matched to a gene. This CDR3 is 14 amino acids long. Written as DNA, the CDR3 is TGCAGCGTGGGCAGGGGGCGCGGTGGCACTGAAGCTTTCTTT. This encodes CSVGRGRGGTEAFF. Drawing the rest from reference TRBV29-1 and TRBJ1-1, the complete variable domain is SAVISQKPSRDICQRGTSLTIQCQVDSQVTMMFWYRQQPGQSLTLIATANQGSEATYESGFVIDKFPISRPNLTFSTLTVSNMSPEDSSIYLCSVGRGRGGTEAFFGQGTRLTVV.

The chain links TRBV29-1 to TRBJ1-1, with 8 bases lining up with TRBD1. The CDR3 loop spans 14 amino acids. Germline CDR1 is SQVTM and CDR2 is ANQGSEA. V trimming: 1 base; J trimming: 8 bases; junction bases outside the gene matches: 9. In nucleotides, the CDR3 is TGCAGCGTTGAAGCGTTCCCGGGACAGGACGAAGCTTTCTTT. Translating it yields CSVEAFPGQDEAFF.

The J gene is TRBJ1-3, the V gene TRBV11-2, with D possibly being TRBD1 (6 bases). Germline assignment: CDR1 SGHAT and CDR2 FQNNGV. V lost 3 bases to trimming and J lost 0 bases, with 15 bases between them. The CDR3 extends over 17 amino acids. The CDR3, as DNA: TGTGCCAGCAGCTTCCTAAGACAGGCTCCCTCTGGAAACACCATATATTTT. Encoded protein: CASSFLRQAPSGNTIYF. The full variable domain, in which reference TRBV11-2 and TRBJ1-3 provide the parts outside the CDR3, is EAGVAQSPRYKIIEKRQSVAFWCNPISGHATLYWYQQILGQGPKLLIQFQNNGVVDDSQLPKDRFSAERLKGVDSTLKIQPAKLEDSAVYLCASSFLRQAPSGNTIYFGEGSWLTVV.

The chain carries TRBV7-9 and TRBJ1-1, with D unresolved. The germline CDR1 and CDR2 sequences are SEHNR and FQNEAQ (reference sequence). V lost 4 bases and J 0 bases, leaving 18 bases between the germline ends. This CDR3 comprises 17 residues. The CDR3 sequence is CASSSTAIITMNTEAFF. DNA for the CDR3: TGTGCCAGCAGCTCCACAGCAATTATTACCATGAACACTGAAGCTTTCTTT.

The chain carries TRBV28 and TRBJ2-7; TRBD1 matches at 10 bases. The CDR3 has 14 residues. Germline lookup yields CDR1 MDHEN and CDR2 SYDVKM. Trimming cost V 7 bases and J 6 bases; bases outside gene matches: 9. Written as DNA, the CDR3 is TGTGCCAGCATCCCTCGGGGACAGGGGCGCGAGCAGTACTTC. Residues: CASIPRGQGREQYF.

V gene TRBV5-5 combines with J gene TRBJ2-7; unclear D gene. The CDR3 is made up of 14 amino acids. V shed 2 bases and J shed 3 bases, with 12 bases lying between them. Germline V gene lookup returns CDR1 SGHKS and CDR2 YYEKEE (reference sequence). The CDR3 DNA is TGTGCCAGCAGCTTAAGCGTTTTCGGCTACGAGCAGTACTTC. This translates into CASSLSVFGYEQYF. Drawing the rest from reference TRBV5-5 and TRBJ2-7, the complete variable domain is DAGVTQSPTHLIKTRGQQVTLRCSPISGHKSVSWYQQVLGQGPQFIFQYYEKEERGRGNFPDRFSARQFPNYSSELNVNALLLGDSALYLCASSLSVFGYEQYFGPGTRLTVT.

This clone was observed a single time. The V and J genes are TRBV11-2 and TRBJ2-7; TRBD1 agrees at 10 bases. Germline-derived CDR1 and CDR2 are SGHAT and FQNNGV. This CDR3 spans 15 amino acids. J was trimmed by 4 bases and V by 5 bases; bases with no gene match: 8. CDR3 sequence: CASSPRDRGPYEQYF. For the CDR3, the DNA is TGTGCCAGCAGCCCCCGGGACAGGGGTCCTTACGAGCAGTACTTC.

The CDR3 loop is CASKLAGDWLEQFF. The CDR3 coding sequence is TGTGCCAGTAAACTAGCGGGGGACTGGCTCGAGCAGTTCTTC. The chain links TRBV19 to TRBJ2-1; 11 bases map to TRBD2. Germline V gene lookup returns CDR1 LNHDA and CDR2 SQIVND (reference sequence). J was trimmed by 10 bases and V by 7 bases; bases with no gene match: 9. The CDR3 runs 14 residues.

The chain links TRBV9 to TRBJ1-4; a weak D match, TRBD1 (5 bases). Trimming removed 0 bases at V and 4 bases at J, with 13 bases between. CDR3 length: 16 amino acids. From germline, CDR1 is SGDLS and CDR2 YYNGEE. The DNA for the CDR3 is TGTGCCAGCAGCGTAGGCGTGGGGGGTTTTAATGAAAAACTGTTTTTT. Its protein product is CASSVGVGGFNEKLFF.

V usage is TRBV18 and J usage is TRBJ2-3; D call uncertain. CDR3 size: 14 residues. The V end lost 3 bases, the J end lost 5 bases, and 12 bases lay between the germline ends. In germline, CDR1 is KGHSH, CDR2 LQKENI. The CDR3 region is CASSPTVSGDTQYF. The CDR3 nucleotides are TGTGCCAGCTCACCCACGGTCTCCGGAGATACGCAGTATTTT.

The chain has TRBV29-1 and TRBJ2-7; tentative D call: TRBD1 (5 bases). The ends were cut back, 4 bases at V and 0 bases at J, with 10 bases in the middle. Germline V gene sequence: CDR1 SQVTM, CDR2 ANQGSEA. The CDR3 is 13 amino acids. The CDR3 spells CSVGGSPSYEQYF. CDR3 bases: TGCAGCGTTGGGGGCAGCCCCTCCTACGAGCAGTACTTC.

Here the CDR3 DNA reads TGTGCCAGTTCAGGGGACAGGGGGATCACTAATGAAAAACTGTTTTTT. Translated, it gives CASSGDRGITNEKLFF. The V gene is TRBV28, the J gene TRBJ1-4; 11 nucleotides line up with TRBD1. J was trimmed by 2 bases and V by 9 bases; bases with no gene match: 8. This CDR3 contains 16 residues. Germline CDR1 is MDHEN and CDR2 is SYDVKM.

The chain uses TRBV7-9 and TRBJ2-1; 9 bases match TRBD1. The CDR3 loop spans 14 amino acids. Germline loops: CDR1 SEHNR, CDR2 FQNEAQ (reference sequence). The junction had 7 bases not matched to a gene; V was cut back by 1 base and J by 12 bases. The DNA for the CDR3 is TGTGCCAGCAGCTTAGGGGGACAGGGAGGTGGGCAGTTCTTC. Protein: CASSLGGQGGGQFF.

This clone was detected only once. The gene calls are TRBV5-1 and TRBJ1-5, with 7 nucleotides matching TRBD1. Germline lookup yields CDR1 SGHRS and CDR2 YFSETQ. This CDR3 has 15 amino acids. Germline trimming cut 4 bases from V and 6 bases from J; bases unmatched to any gene: 10. CDR3 residues: CASSETGEVGQPQHF. The CDR3 DNA follows: TGCGCCAGCAGCGAAACAGGGGAAGTAGGTCAGCCCCAGCATTTT.

The table lists this clone with a few counts. The chain combines TRBV2 with TRBJ2-3; perhaps TRBD2 as D (6 bases). Germline-derived CDR1 and CDR2 are SNHLY and FYNNEI. This CDR3 has 14 residues. Trimming shortened V by 6 bases and J by 0 bases, and 10 bases separated the two germline ends. The DNA of the CDR3 is TGTGCCAGCAGCCGGGAGCAAAGCACAGATACGCAGTATTTT. Its protein product is CASSREQSTDTQYF.

This clone was found once. This chain links TRBV27 with TRBJ1-5; no definite D call. There are 12 residues in the CDR3. CDR1 and CDR2 from the germline V gene are MNHEY and SMNVEV (reference sequence). V dropped 6 bases and J dropped 6 bases, with 9 bases sitting between them. The CDR3 coding sequence is TGTGCCAGCAGCTCAGGATTTCAGCCCCAGCATTTT. This encodes CASSSGFQPQHF.

The chain carries TRBV7-8 and TRBJ2-7; 8 positions agree with TRBD2. Trimming took 5 bases from V and 1 from J; bases not matched to a gene: 7. The CDR3 is 15 residues long. Germline lookup yields CDR1 SGHVS and CDR2 FQNEAQ. The CDR3 DNA reads as TGTGCCAGCAGCGTCCGGGGCGGGGGGTCCTACGAGCAGTACTTC. It specifies CASSVRGGGSYEQYF.

This clone has just one count. This chain links TRBV6-5 with TRBJ1-5; D might be TRBD1 (6 bases). CDR3 length: 14 amino acids. The germline gives CDR1 MNHEY, CDR2 SVGAGI. Trimming left V 10 bases short and J 7 bases short, with 20 bases between. The CDR3 is CATDSVPPVQPQHF. CDR3 bases: TGTGCCACGGACAGTGTTCCTCCGGTACAGCCCCAGCATTTT.

The J gene is TRBJ2-2, the V gene TRBV2; perhaps TRBD1 as D (6 bases). The V gene's germline CDR1 is SNHLY and CDR2 FYNNEI. The CDR3 extends over 15 amino acids. V lost 5 bases to trimming and J lost 4 bases, with 14 bases between them. CDR3 sequence (DNA): TGTGCCAGCAGTAATACAGGGAAGCGCACCGGGGAGCTGTTTTTT. As protein: CASSNTGKRTGELFF.

This sequence joins TRBV2 and TRBJ2-5; D is unresolved. CDR3 length: 14 amino acids. V was cut by 2 bases and J by 5 bases, with 12 bases left in between. The germline V gene encodes CDR1 SNHLY and CDR2 FYNNEI. The CDR3 DNA reads TGTGCCAGCAGTGAATCTGGCAGGTGGGAGACCCAGTACTTC. Encoded protein: CASSESGRWETQYF. Full variable domain (remainder filled in from reference TRBV2 and TRBJ2-5): EPEVTQTPSHQVTQMGQEVILRCVPISNHLYFYWYRQILGQKVEFLVSFYNNEISEKSEIFDDQFSVERPDGSNFTLKIRSTKLEDSAMYFCASSESGRWETQYFGPGTRLLVL.

V and J are TRBV7-2 and TRBJ2-5, with a tentative D call TRBD2 (6 bases). V shed 1 base and J shed 2 bases, with 11 bases lying between them. From germline, CDR1 is SGHTA and CDR2 FQGNSA. This CDR3 is built from 15 residues. The CDR3: CASSLVGGEQETQYF. DNA of the CDR3: TGTGCCAGCAGCTTAGTAGGCGGGGAGCAAGAGACCCAGTACTTC.

This CDR3 reads CASSVGGAGQETQYF. In nucleotides, the CDR3 is TGTGCCAGCAGCGTCGGGGGGGCAGGTCAAGAGACCCAGTACTTC. The rearrangement links TRBV9 to TRBJ2-5; 8 bases map to TRBD2. Germline V lookup: CDR1 SGDLS, CDR2 YYNGEE. The trim removed 2 bases at V and 2 bases at J, leaving 5 bases unmatched. The CDR3 is 15 amino acids.